One sample yielded the 20 T cell receptor beta chains listed below, sequenced in a study of OX40 agonist ivuxolimab in advanced cancers. Profiling relied on immunoSEQ multiplex PCR, and the TCRdb table lists in-frame clones only, not all of them. Of 25,000 to 35,000 clones in the sample, 80% to 95% are singletons; the top ten hold just under 9.5%. The source material was CD4+ or CD8+ T cells sorted from blood, sampled in a trial of the OX40 agonist ivuxolimab. Receptors were obtained from an adult with an advanced solid tumor such as melanoma, head and neck, liver or kidney cancer.

The gene calls are TRBV27 and TRBJ2-5, with a possible D match to TRBD2 (6 bases). The CDR3 spans 13 residues. V was pared by 3 bases and J by 7 bases, with 12 bases between. Germline V CDR1 and CDR2: MNHEY, SMNVEV (reference sequence). The CDR3 reads CASSLGGRGTQYF. The CDR3 DNA reads as TGTGCCAGCAGTTTGGGGGGACGGGGGACCCAGTACTTC.

The V and J genes are TRBV2 and TRBJ1-1; TRBD1 matches at 10 bases. Unmatched junction bases numbered 2, after V lost 6 bases and J lost 4 bases. Germline loops: CDR1 SNHLY, CDR2 FYNNEI. The CDR3 length is 13 residues. CDR3 sequence: CASRTGGLTEAFF. The CDR3 bases are TGTGCCAGCAGGACAGGGGGCCTCACTGAAGCTTTCTTT.

The rearrangement joins TRBV11-2 to TRBJ2-3; possibly TRBD1 for D (6 bases). The CDR3 length is 14 residues. V gave up 5 bases and J gave up 2 bases, with 11 bases separating them. CDR1 is SGHAT, CDR2 FQNNGV, per germline. The CDR3 here is CASSTTGTTDTQYF. CDR3 sequence (DNA): TGTGCCAGCAGCACGACAGGCACCACAGATACGCAGTATTTT.

CDR3 in amino acids: CASSQGPVGTNYGYTF. In DNA, the CDR3 is TGTGCCAGCAGCCAGGGGCCAGTGGGGACTAACTATGGCTACACCTTC. V and J are TRBV7-6 and TRBJ1-2, with D possibly being TRBD1 (6 bases). CDR3 length: 16 residues. V was pared by 5 bases and J by 0 bases, with 16 bases between. Germline V gene sequence: CDR1 SGHVS, CDR2 FNYEAQ.

This sequence joins TRBV27 and TRBJ1-2, with TRBD1 identical over 9 bases. Germline loops: CDR1 MNHEY, CDR2 SMNVEV (reference sequence). V shed 6 bases and J 1 base; nucleotides not matched to a gene: 15. The CDR3 sequence is 18 residues long. For the CDR3, the DNA is TGTGCCAGCAGGGAAAGGACAGGGGACAGCCTCGTTAACTATGGCTACACCTTC. It codes for CASRERTGDSLVNYGYTF.

The chain joins TRBV9 to TRBJ1-2; D perhaps matches TRBD1 (5 bases). This CDR3 has 13 residues. Looked up from germline, CDR1 is SGDLS and CDR2 is YYNGEE. The V gene lost 4 bases and the J gene lost 5 bases, with 12 bases spanning the gap. CDR3 nucleotide sequence: TGTGCCAGCAGCCAGGGAAGAGAATATGGCTACACCTTC. This translates into CASSQGREYGYTF. Variable domain in full (rest from reference TRBV9 and TRBJ1-2): DSGVTQTPKHLITATGQRVTLRCSPRSGDLSVYWYQQSLDQGLQFLIQYYNGEERAKGNILERFSAQQFPDLHSELNLSSLELGDSALYFCASSQGREYGYTFGSGTRLTVV.

The chain combines TRBV19 with TRBJ2-3; TRBD2 might be the D (6 bases). The length of the CDR3 is 15 residues. V lost 7 bases and J lost 2, with 16 bases in between. Germline V gives CDR1 LNHDA, CDR2 SQIVND (reference sequence). The CDR3 sequence is CASKRRGGNTDTQYF. The DNA of the CDR3 is TGTGCCAGTAAGAGGAGAGGCGGGAACACAGATACGCAGTATTTT. The full variable domain, rest sourced from reference TRBV19 and TRBJ2-3, is DGGITQSPKYLFRKEGQNVTLSCEQNLNHDAMYWYRQDPGQGLRLIYYSQIVNDFQKGDIAEGYSVSREKKESFPLTVTSAQKNPTAFYLCASKRRGGNTDTQYFGPGTRLTVL.

The chain uses TRBV10-3 and TRBJ2-7; D is undetermined. Trimming took 0 bases from V and 5 from J, leaving 5 bases between them. The CDR3 is 12 residues long. Per the germline V gene, CDR1 is ENHRY and CDR2 is SYGVKD. The chain's CDR3 is CAISESRDEQYF. CDR3 in DNA: TGTGCCATCAGTGAGTCAAGGGACGAGCAGTACTTC.

This clone appeared a few times. The rearrangement joins TRBV4-2 to TRBJ2-1, with D uncertain. V was shortened by 3 bases and J by 2 bases, with 2 bases between the two germline ends. CDR3 size: 12 residues. Germline lookup yields CDR1 LGHNA and CDR2 YNFKEQ. In DNA form, the CDR3 reads TGTGCCAGCAGCCAGCCCTACAATGAGCAGTTCTTC. Residues: CASSQPYNEQFF.

The chain joins TRBV7-6 to TRBJ2-7, with 8 nucleotides matching TRBD1. Losses at the gene ends were 1 base for V and 3 bases for J; bases not matched to a gene: 5. This CDR3 is built from 15 residues. Germline V CDR1 and CDR2: SGHVS, FNYEAQ. The CDR3 protein is CASSLVQGGFYEQYF. DNA of the CDR3: TGTGCCAGCAGCTTAGTACAGGGGGGTTTCTACGAGCAGTACTTC.

The rearrangement uses TRBV29-1 and TRBJ2-7; 8 bases are shared with TRBD1. This CDR3 region has 13 residues. V lost 6 bases, J lost 1 base, and 5 bases stayed unmatched. Germline lookup yields CDR1 SQVTM and CDR2 ANQGSEA. The CDR3 region is CSVEDRDSYEQYF. The CDR3 DNA reads as TGCAGCGTGGAGGACAGGGATTCCTACGAGCAGTACTTC.

This chain joins TRBV28 and TRBJ2-1; D not resolved. CDR1 and CDR2 from the germline V gene are MDHEN and SYDVKM. V was trimmed by 2 bases and J by 2 bases, leaving 10 bases between them. This CDR3 is built from 15 residues. For the CDR3, the DNA is TGTGCCAGCAGTTTACGGGCCTCAACCTACAATGAGCAGTTCTTC. Amino acids: CASSLRASTYNEQFF.

By its share, this clone is medium-sized. This sequence joins TRBV29-1 and TRBJ1-4; 11 nucleotides agree with TRBD1. CDR3 size: 15 residues. Unmatched junction bases numbered 4, after V lost 4 bases and J lost 3 bases. The V gene's germline CDR1 is SQVTM and CDR2 ANQGSEA. In DNA form, the CDR3 reads TGCAGCGTTGGGACAGGGGGCGTCGCTAATGAAAAACTGTTTTTT. Translation gives CSVGTGGVANEKLFF.

The CDR3 reads CASSLVEENIQYF. In DNA, the CDR3 is TGTGCCAGCAGCTTAGTGGAAGAAAACATTCAGTACTTC. The chain joins TRBV7-9 to TRBJ2-4; no firm D call. The germline V gene encodes CDR1 SEHNR and CDR2 FQNEAQ (reference sequence). The CDR3 length is 13 residues. The V gene lost 1 base and the J gene lost 5 bases, with 6 bases spanning the gap.

V is TRBV29-1 and J is TRBJ1-6; unclear D gene. CDR1 is SQVTM, CDR2 ANQGSEA, per germline. Trimming removed 5 bases from V and 1 base from J, with 9 bases in between. The length of the CDR3 is 14 residues. The CDR3 loop reads CSVKEGSYNSPLHF. In DNA, the CDR3 is TGCAGCGTTAAGGAGGGATCCTATAATTCACCCCTCCACTTT.

The chain couples TRBV4-1 to TRBJ2-7, with 9 bases that match TRBD2. V gave up 1 base and J gave up 0 bases; unmatched junction bases: 7. The CDR3 length is 17 residues. Germline CDR1 is MGHRA and CDR2 is YSYEKL. The CDR3 is CASSQGTSGGSSYEQYF. The CDR3 DNA reads as TGCGCCAGCAGCCAAGGAACCAGCGGGGGGAGCTCCTACGAGCAGTACTTC.

CDR3 loop: CASRLFGGANYGYTF. The CDR3 DNA reads TGTGCCAGCAGGCTATTCGGGGGAGCTAACTATGGCTACACCTTC. The V call is TRBV6-5, the J call TRBJ1-2, with D possibly being TRBD1 (5 bases). V was shortened by 6 bases and J by 0 bases, with 14 bases between the two germline ends. This CDR3 region has 15 residues. Germline loops: CDR1 MNHEY, CDR2 SVGAGI.

This sequence joins TRBV6-5 and TRBJ2-1; 8 bases fit TRBD1. There are 15 residues in the CDR3. Germline V gives CDR1 MNHEY, CDR2 SVGAGI. The junction had 6 bases not matched to a gene; V was cut back by 2 bases and J by 6 bases. The CDR3 DNA sequence: TGTGCCAGCAGTTACCCGGACAGGGATAGCAATGAGCAGTTCTTC. Encoded protein: CASSYPDRDSNEQFF.

The V gene is TRBV29-1, the J gene TRBJ1-1; tentative D call: TRBD1 (5 bases). V lost 6 bases, J lost 0 bases, and 11 bases lay in between. CDR3 size: 13 residues. CDR1 is SQVTM and CDR2 is ANQGSEA in the germline V gene. The CDR3 sequence is CSVGGSMNTEAFF. For the CDR3, the DNA is TGCAGCGTGGGGGGATCCATGAACACTGAAGCTTTCTTT.

V is TRBV7-8 and J is TRBJ2-4; D might be TRBD1 (5 bases). V lost 5 bases, J lost 3 bases, and 20 bases lay in between. Germline V CDR1 and CDR2: SGHVS, FQNEAQ. The CDR3 is 17 residues long. CDR3 sequence: CASSLSREGVGKNIQYF. The CDR3 bases are TGTGCCAGCAGCCTATCCAGGGAAGGGGTAGGCAAAAACATTCAGTACTTC.